The 9 T cell receptor beta chains below all came from one sample that was sequenced in a study of control samples from healthy donors and cancer patients. Sequenced by immunoSEQ multiplex PCR; TCRdb stores in-frame clones only, minus some. This table holds roughly 150,000 clones, 85% to 90% found once. Sequencing was performed on blood. All receptors derive from a man younger than 35 in good health.

CDR3 sequence: CASSLDRDEKLFF. CDR3 DNA sequence: TGTGCCAGCAGCTTGGACAGGGATGAAAAACTGTTTTTT. The chain has TRBV5-4 and TRBJ1-4, with a weak D call TRBD1 (6 bases). The CDR3 is 13 residues long. Germline CDR1 is SGHNT and CDR2 is YYREEE (reference sequence). Trimming removed 0 bases at V and 6 bases at J, with 6 bases between. The complete variable domain, with remaining parts taken from reference TRBV5-4 and TRBJ1-4, reads ETGVTQSPTHLIKTRGQQVTLRCSSQSGHNTVSWYQQALGQGPQFIFQYYREEENGRGNFPPRFSGLQFPNYSSELNVNALELDDSALYLCASSLDRDEKLFFGSGTQLSVL.

This chain uses TRBV9 with TRBJ2-7, with TRBD2 matching 8 bases. CDR3 length: 16 amino acids. Germline assignment: CDR1 SGDLS and CDR2 YYNGEE. The J segment lost 4 bases and the V segment lost 7 bases, leaving 16 bases of the junction unmatched. Here the CDR3 DNA reads TGTGCCAGCGCGAGAGGGGGAGGGACTAGTTCTTACGAGCAGTACTTC. Translated, it gives CASARGGGTSSYEQYF.

The rearrangement uses TRBV4-3 and TRBJ1-2, with a weak D call TRBD1 (5 bases). Germline CDR1 LGHNA, CDR2 YSLEER. This CDR3 region has 15 residues. With 1 base removed from V and 8 bases from J, the gap between germline ends came to 17 bases. CDR3 region: CASSQGGAGGWGYTF. DNA of the CDR3: TGCGCCAGCAGCCAAGGTGGGGCAGGCGGGTGGGGCTACACCTTC.

J is TRBJ2-3 and V is TRBV19; perhaps TRBD1 as D (5 bases). The CDR3 length is 17 residues. The V gene's germline CDR1 is LNHDA and CDR2 SQIVND (reference sequence). Trimming removed 2 bases from V and 1 base from J, with 16 bases in between. The CDR3 DNA is TGTGCCAGTAGTATAACTATTGCAGGGTTCGGCACAGATACGCAGTATTTT. It translates to CASSITIAGFGTDTQYF.

The chain uses TRBV6-5 and TRBJ2-1; 10 bases fit TRBD2. The V gene's germline CDR1 is MNHEY and CDR2 SVGAGI. With 5 bases clipped from V and 2 bases from J, the junction kept 3 bases outside the gene matches. The CDR3 has 15 amino acids. Here the CDR3 DNA reads TGTGCCAGCAGTCCACTAGCGGGGACCTACAATGAGCAGTTCTTC. Amino acid sequence: CASSPLAGTYNEQFF.

V usage is TRBV14 and J usage is TRBJ2-5; TRBD2 aligns across 10 bases. V dropped 4 bases and J dropped 0; count of bases not matched to a gene: 5. The CDR3 is 16 residues long. The germline CDR1 and CDR2 sequences are SGHDN and FVKESK. The CDR3 DNA reads TGTGCCAGCAGCCCCACTAGCGGGGTTAACCAAGAGACCCAGTACTTC. Translating gives CASSPTSGVNQETQYF.

V and J are TRBV4-2 and TRBJ2-5, with D hard to call. Germline CDR1 LGHNA, CDR2 YNFKEQ. The CDR3 is made up of 14 amino acids. V gave up 1 base and J gave up 11 bases, with 17 bases separating them. The CDR3 DNA follows: TGTGCCAGCAGCCAAGTAAAGACCGTGACACCTCAGTACTTC. Protein sequence: CASSQVKTVTPQYF.

The V and J genes are TRBV2 and TRBJ2-5; 9 bases line up with TRBD2. Germline V gene data show CDR1 as SNHLY and CDR2 as FYNNEI. J lost 2 bases, V lost 4 bases, and 5 bases had no gene match. This CDR3 region has 15 residues. CDR3 sequence: CASSAPSGAQETQYF. The CDR3, as DNA: TGTGCCAGCAGTGCTCCTAGCGGGGCACAAGAGACCCAGTACTTC.

The chain has TRBV6-6 and TRBJ2-5; no clear D. Trimming took off 4 bases at V and 3 bases at J, with 6 bases between the two ends. The germline V gene encodes CDR1 MNHNY and CDR2 SVGAGI (reference sequence). This CDR3 region has 12 residues. The CDR3 loop is CASSFTEETQYF. The CDR3 DNA is TGTGCCAGCAGTTTTACAGAAGAGACCCAGTACTTC.